These T cell receptor beta chains were read from a single sample in a study of patients and donors after allogeneic stem cell transplantation. TCRdb passed the RT-PCR reads through MiXCR, listing each CDR3 protein once. The sample holds about 16,000 distinct CDR3 sequences, roughly a quarter seen once. The source material was blood, either unsorted or a sorted T cell fraction (not recorded which). The receptor source for this set is a human donor who was either an allogeneic HSCT recipient or a stem cell or donor lymphocyte infusion donor (not recorded which). It is not recorded whose cells these are; they may come from a transplant donor. The CDR3 runs from the conserved cysteine through the conserved F or W. The D gene is left open where the match is weak. Size is omitted from some rows. Given values are once, few, many or a class for expanded clones.

v_call	clone_size	d_call	j_call	cdr3_aa	cdr3_nt
TRBV12-3/TRBV12-4	.	.	TRBJ1-2	CASSFLLGGAHYGYTF	TGTGCCAGCAGTTTCCTGCTAGGGGGTGCCCACTATGGCTACACCTTC
TRBV7-8	.	.	TRBJ1-5	CASSLGGPLPQHF	TGTGCCAGCAGCTTAGGTGGCCCCTTGCCCCAGCATTTT
TRBV6-6	few	TRBD1	TRBJ1-5	CASSFPRQGGQPQHF	TGTGCCAGCAGTTTCCCGAGACAGGGAGGCCAGCCCCAGCATTTT
TRBV13	.	TRBD1	TRBJ1-1	CASSLDREGDYTEAFF	TGTGCCAGCAGCCTGGACAGGGAAGGGGACTACACTGAAGCTTTCTTT
TRBV12-3/TRBV12-4	.	TRBD1	TRBJ1-2	CASSLKYRGDYGYTF	TGTGCCAGCAGTTTAAAGTACAGGGGAGACTATGGCTACACCTTC
TRBV14	many	.	TRBJ2-7	CASSQDLGQAPQYF	TGTGCCAGCAGCCAAGATCTCGGGCAGGCGCCGCAGTACTTC
TRBV14	few	.	TRBJ1-4	CASSRSLRSEKLFF	TGTGCCAGCAGCCGCAGTCTTAGGAGTGAAAAACTGTTTTTT
TRBV6-5	.	.	TRBJ1-6	CASRRRRGETYNSPLHF	TGTGCCAGCCGCCGGCGGAGGGGCGAAACCTATAATTCACCCCTCCACTTT
TRBV5-6	few	TRBD1	TRBJ1-2	CASRGTVRGYTF	TGTGCCAGCAGGGGGACAGTGCGAGGCTACACCTTC
TRBV7-8	.	.	TRBJ1-6	CASSLSWDTAHSPLHF	TGTGCCAGCAGCTTAAGTTGGGACACGGCACATTCACCCCTCCACTTT
TRBV3-1	few	.	TRBJ1-2	CASSQDAGGGYTF	TGTGCCAGCAGCCAAGATGCAGGAGGGGGCTACACCTTC
TRBV10-3	few	.	TRBJ1-2	CAISGFTGSGYTF	TGTGCCATCAGTGGATTTACAGGGAGCGGCTACACCTTC
TRBV5-1	.	TRBD1	TRBJ1-2	CASRPLQGPYGYTF	TGCGCCAGCAGGCCTTTACAGGGGCCCTATGGCTACACCTTC
TRBV7-2	few	.	TRBJ1-2	CASSLERGYNGYTF	TGTGCCAGCAGCTTAGAGAGGGGCTACAATGGCTACACCTTC
TRBV10-3	.	TRBD1	TRBJ1-1	CAISPGQLNTEAFF	TGTGCCATCAGTCCGGGACAGTTGAACACTGAAGCTTTCTTT
TRBV20-1	few	.	TRBJ1-2	CSARASVHGYTF	TGCAGTGCTAGAGCGTCCGTGCATGGCTACACCTTC
TRBV29-1	many	.	TRBJ1-5	CRLDHPSNQPQHF	TGCAGGTTGGACCACCCTAGCAATCAGCCCCAGCATTTT
TRBV6-1	few	TRBD1	TRBJ1-5	CASSHWDSRKQPQHF	TGTGCCAGCAGTCACTGGGACAGTAGGAAACAGCCCCAGCATTTT
TRBV5-1	few	.	TRBJ2-3	CASSLVLLDTSTDTQYF	TGCGCCAGCAGCTTGGTTCTCCTGGACACTAGCACAGATACGCAGTATTTT
TRBV5-1	many	TRBD1	TRBJ1-3	CASSLSQGASGNTIYF	TGCGCCAGCAGCCTTTCCCAGGGGGCGAGTGGAAACACCATATATTTT
TRBV6-5	many	.	TRBJ1-4	CASRDRGHEKLFF	TGTGCCAGCAGGGACCGGGGCCATGAAAAACTGTTTTTT
TRBV9	.	.	TRBJ1-6	CASSVGQLNSPLHF	TGTGCCAGCAGCGTAGGACAGCTAAATTCACCCCTCCACTTT
TRBV28	.	.	TRBJ1-2	CASEESVYGYTF	TGTGCCAGCGAAGAGAGTGTCTATGGCTACACCTTC
TRBV7-9	.	TRBD1	TRBJ1-1	CASSEQGGTEAFF	TGTGCCAGCAGCGAACAGGGGGGCACTGAAGCTTTCTTT
TRBV5-5	.	.	TRBJ1-3	CASKSSSGNTIYF	TGTGCCAGCAAATCCAGCTCTGGAAACACCATATATTTT
TRBV28	few	.	TRBJ1-6	CASSEPGTLDSPLHF	TGTGCCAGCAGCGAACCCGGGACGCTCGATTCACCCCTCCACTTT
TRBV11-2	.	.	TRBJ1-2	CASSLGVAYGYTF	TGTGCCAGCAGCTTAGGGGTGGCCTATGGCTACACCTTC
TRBV6-5	.	.	TRBJ1-6	CASSYGGTSPLHF	TGTGCCAGCAGTTACGGGGGGACTTCACCCCTCCACTTT
TRBV28	.	.	TRBJ2-1	CASWGLNYNEQFF	TGTGCCAGCTGGGGGCTTAATTACAATGAGCAGTTCTTC
TRBV6-5	many	.	TRBJ1-4	CASSSQGIGDEKLFF	TGTGCCAGCAGTTCTCAGGGAATTGGAGATGAAAAACTGTTTTTT
TRBV4-1	.	.	TRBJ1-5	CASSQVMGSNQPQHF	TGCGCCAGCAGCCAAGTGATGGGTTCCAATCAGCCCCAGCATTTT
TRBV6-5	.	TRBD1	TRBJ1-1	CASSYLTGAGNTEAFF	TGTGCCAGCAGTTACCTGACAGGGGCCGGGAACACTGAAGCTTTCTTT
TRBV5-1	.	.	TRBJ1-2	CASSLGINYGYTF	TGCGCCAGCAGCTTGGGTATTAACTATGGCTACACCTTC
TRBV18	.	.	TRBJ1-2	CASSPPAFYGYTF	TGTGCCAGCTCACCCCCCGCTTTCTATGGCTACACCTTC
TRBV12-3/TRBV12-4	.	TRBD1	TRBJ1-6	CASSLGVPGQGTPLHF	TGTGCCAGCAGTTTAGGGGTACCGGGACAGGGAACACCCCTCCACTTT
TRBV6-5	few	.	TRBJ1-6	CASRRGGANSPLHF	TGTGCCAGCAGACGTGGGGGGGCGAATTCACCCCTCCACTTT
TRBV25-1	many	.	TRBJ1-2	CASSELGASGYGYTF	TGTGCCAGCAGTGAACTGGGAGCCTCGGGCTATGGCTACACCTTC
TRBV12-3/TRBV12-4	many	TRBD1	TRBJ1-2	CASSRDRGLGYTF	TGTGCCAGCAGTCGGGACAGGGGACTTGGCTACACCTTC
TRBV30	.	.	TRBJ1-2	CAWSRGNGYTF	TGTGCCTGGAGTCGGGGGAACGGCTACACCTTC
TRBV28	few	.	TRBJ1-2	CALGGNYGYTF	TGTGCCCTGGGGGGTAACTATGGCTACACCTTC
TRBV4-1	.	.	TRBJ2-5	CASGRAPQETQYF	TGCGCCAGCGGCCGGGCTCCTCAAGAGACCCAGTACTTC
TRBV7-8	.	.	TRBJ2-1	CASSPFGGLNEQFF	TGTGCCAGCAGCCCATTTGGGGGGCTCAATGAGCAGTTCTTC
TRBV10-3	medium-sized	.	TRBJ1-5	CAISAGGPQPQHF	TGTGCCATCAGTGCGGGGGGACCTCAGCCCCAGCATTTT
TRBV4-1	few	.	TRBJ1-6	CASSPDRNSPLHF	TGCGCCAGCAGCCCAGACAGGAATTCACCCCTCCACTTT
TRBV3-1	.	TRBD2	TRBJ2-1	CASSRTSWGSYNEQFF	TGTGCCAGCAGCCGGACTAGCTGGGGGTCCTACAATGAGCAGTTCTTC
TRBV24-1	many	.	TRBJ2-1	CAIPGRAYNEQFF	TGTGCCATCCCGGGTCGGGCCTACAATGAGCAGTTCTTC
TRBV4-1	few	.	TRBJ1-1	CASSQQKGWDTEAFF	TGCGCCAGCAGCCAGCAAAAGGGGTGGGACACTGAAGCTTTCTTT
TRBV5-1	.	.	TRBJ1-3	CASSLGRLGGNTIYF	TGCGCCAGCAGCTTGGGACGGCTCGGAGGAAACACCATATATTTT
TRBV7-2	medium-sized	TRBD2	TRBJ2-1	CASSLVAGAYNEQFF	TGTGCCAGCAGCTTAGTGGCGGGGGCCTACAATGAGCAGTTCTTC
TRBV10-3	many	.	TRBJ2-7	CAISEQGYEQYF	TGTGCCATCAGTGAACAGGGCTACGAGCAGTACTTC
TRBV20-1	few	TRBD1	TRBJ2-7	CSPLVRTGLPKEQYF	TGCAGTCCACTCGTTCGGACAGGGCTACCTAAAGAGCAGTACTTC
TRBV10-3	.	.	TRBJ1-2	CAIKTPEWGYTF	TGTGCCATAAAGACCCCCGAATGGGGCTACACCTTC
TRBV6-4	.	.	TRBJ1-3	CASSEGERVLNTIYF	TGTGCCAGCAGTGAAGGCGAAAGGGTGTTAAACACCATATATTTT